This entry concerns a single TCR beta chain. Its antigen remains unidentified. This sample stems from a study of post-analysis software for immune sequencing data. Unique molecular identifiers were built into the TCR beta cDNA libraries. TCRdb independently ran MiXCR on the PCR reads; one entry per CDR3 protein. Of around 500,000 distinct CDR3 sequences listed, less than 40% are singletons. Study-wide findings and caveats: Compared against controls, patients with multiple sclerosis displayed significantly lower normalized Chao1 diversity. Relative to controls, patients had 5 or 6 TRBV segments at higher frequency, with TRBV5-6, TRBV5-1 and TRBV20-1 among these.

The CDR3 loop spans 16 amino acids. The V end was cut by 0 bases, the J end by 4 bases, with 13 bases between. Germline values: CDR1 ENHRY, CDR2 SYGVKD. The genes are TRBV10-3 and TRBJ1-5, with a weak D call TRBD1 (5 bases). This sequence was found in a girl under 18 with multiple sclerosis. Sequenced: blood. In nucleotides, the CDR3 is TGTGCCATCAGTGAGTCAACAAGGGGAGGGAATCAGCCCCAGCATTTT. This codes for CAISESTRGGNQPQHF.